Listed below are T cell receptor beta chains from one sample, sequenced in a study of T cell repertoires in cytomegalovirus infection. TCRdb reanalysed the reads using MiXCR and keeps one entry per CDR3 protein. The sample carries roughly 51,000 distinct CDR3 sequences, roughly 20% recorded once. Antigens of these TCRs are unknown. This material consisted of CD8+ T cells from cultured PBMCs, taken from culture after CMV antigen stimulation. The receptors were sampled from a human donor in good health (CMV status not recorded). Some clones in this sample may be carry-over from other donors' samples. The CDR3 runs from the conserved cysteine through the conserved F or W. The D gene is left open where the match is weak. The size entry is marked missing in some rows and otherwise reads once, few, many or a size class.

NA	NA	TRBJ1-5	TRBV11-3	13	TGTGCCAGAGGGGGGAATAGCAATCAGCCCCAGCATTTT	CARGGNSNQPQHF
few	TRBD1	TRBJ1-4	TRBV12-3/TRBV12-4	14	TGTGCCAGCAGCCCCCCAGGACAGGGAGAAAAACTGTTTTTT	CASSPPGQGEKLFF
NA	TRBD1	TRBJ2-7	TRBV7-2	14	TGTGCCAGCAGCTTTCTAACAGGGGCTTACGAGCAGTACTTC	CASSFLTGAYEQYF
NA	NA	TRBJ1-1	TRBV6-6	13	TGTGCCAGCAGTGCCGTGGAGAACACTGAAGCTTTCTTT	CASSAVENTEAFF
NA	TRBD1	TRBJ1-5	TRBV20-1	15	TGCAGTGCCCCTGGACAGGGGGTAAGCAATCAGCCCCAGCATTTT	CSAPGQGVSNQPQHF
few	TRBD1	TRBJ2-1	TRBV6-1	14	TGTGCCAGCTCTCCGGGCAGGGGGCAGCGTGAGCAGTTCTTC	CASSPGRGQREQFF
medium-sized	NA	TRBJ2-1	TRBV28	14	TGTGCCAGCAGTTTATCGGGAACCTACAATGAGCAGTTCTTC	CASSLSGTYNEQFF
NA	NA	TRBJ2-7	TRBV27	14	TGTGCCAGCAGTGCCCGACATAGTCCCTACGAGCAGTACTTC	CASSARHSPYEQYF
NA	TRBD2	TRBJ2-2	TRBV7-6	16	TGTGCCAGCAGTTTTATAGCGGGGGGGAACACCGGGGAGCTGTTTTTT	CASSFIAGGNTGELFF
NA	NA	TRBJ1-1	TRBV5-1	14	TGCGCCAGCAGCTTGGGCAGTATGAACACTGAAGCTTTCTTT	CASSLGSMNTEAFF
NA	NA	TRBJ2-7	TRBV4-2	14	TGTGCCAGCAGCTGGCGGGTTATTATGGACGAGCAGTACTTC	CASSWRVIMDEQYF
many	NA	TRBJ2-7	TRBV20-1	12	TGCAGACGACCGGGCAGGGGCCACGAGCAGTACTTC	CRRPGRGHEQYF
NA	NA	TRBJ2-7	TRBV11-1	13	TGTGCCAGCAGCTTAACTCAGGGTGGCGAGCAGTACTTC	CASSLTQGGEQYF
few	NA	TRBJ1-5	TRBV7-8	17	TGTGCCAGCAGCGACCCGGGACTGATAAATAGCAATCAGCCCCAGCATTTT	CASSDPGLINSNQPQHF
NA	NA	TRBJ1-1	TRBV7-9	11	TGTGCCAGCAGTTCCATAGGTGAAGCTTTCTTT	CASSSIGEAFF
few	NA	TRBJ2-5	TRBV9	19	TGTGCCAGCAGCGTAGGGGAAAAAGGCTTTGGTGGGTTCCAAGAGACCCAGTACTTC	CASSVGEKGFGGFQETQYF
NA	TRBD2	TRBJ2-1	TRBV4-3	20	TGCGCCAGCAGCCAAGCTCTCGGAGGTCTAGCGGGAGTCTCCTACAATGAGCAGTTCTTC	CASSQALGGLAGVSYNEQFF
few	NA	TRBJ2-5	TRBV7-9	15	TGTGCCAGCAGCTTAGTATCAGGGGTCCGGGAGACCCAGTACTTC	CASSLVSGVRETQYF
NA	NA	TRBJ2-5	TRBV5-1	15	TGCGCCAGCAGCTTACTGGACAGTGCCCAAGAGACCCAGTACTTC	CASSLLDSAQETQYF
NA	TRBD2	TRBJ2-1	TRBV7-2	17	TGTGCCAGCAGCACCACCACCCCAGCGGGAGTCTACAATGAGCAGTTCTTC	CASSTTTPAGVYNEQFF
NA	NA	TRBJ2-7	TRBV7-2	15	TGTGCCAGCAGCTTAGGGGCAGGCGTATCCTACGAGCAGTACTTC	CASSLGAGVSYEQYF
few	NA	TRBJ2-7	TRBV5-5	13	TGTGCCAGCAGCTGGAGGCTCGGCTACGAGCAGTACTTC	CASSWRLGYEQYF
many	NA	TRBJ2-7	TRBV6-6	15	TGTGCCACCGGCGTTTGGGGAGATAAGAACTACGAGCAGTACTTC	CATGVWGDKNYEQYF
few	TRBD2	TRBJ2-5	TRBV7-2	17	TGTGCCAGCAGCGACTATGGGACTAGCGGGGGGGAAGAGACCCAGTACTTC	CASSDYGTSGGEETQYF
many	NA	TRBJ1-1	TRBV11-2	17	TGTGCCAGCAGCTTTGGGGTGGTTTTGGGGGCGAACACTGAAGCTTTCTTT	CASSFGVVLGANTEAFF
few	TRBD2	TRBJ2-5	TRBV7-3	15	TGTGCCAGCAGCTTAAGCGGGGGGGTCGAAGAGACCCAGTACTTC	CASSLSGGVEETQYF
NA	NA	TRBJ2-1	TRBV12-3/TRBV12-4	14	TGTGCCAGCAGTCCCAGACAGGCCCGAGATGAGCAGTTCTTC	CASSPRQARDEQFF
few	TRBD1	TRBJ1-2	TRBV6-5	14	TGTGCCAGCAGTTACTCGTCAGGGGGGAATGGCTACACCTTC	CASSYSSGGNGYTF
few	TRBD1	TRBJ1-2	TRBV3-1	15	TGTGCCAGCAGCCGGAACCTGGGGGACAGCCGGGGCTACACCTTC	CASSRNLGDSRGYTF
many	NA	TRBJ1-2	TRBV7-9	13	TGTGCCAGCAGCTTAGTTTCTCTTTTTGGCTACACCTTC	CASSLVSLFGYTF
NA	NA	TRBJ2-5	TRBV11-2	14	TGTGCCAGCAGCTATACTTGCTCAGGGGAGACCCAGTACTTC	CASSYTCSGETQYF
few	NA	TRBJ2-6	TRBV6-2/TRBV6-3	16	TGTGCCAGCAGTTACCGAAGGGACTCTGGGGCCAACGTCCTGACTTTC	CASSYRRDSGANVLTF
few	TRBD1	TRBJ1-2	TRBV28	17	TGTGCCAGCATCAGACCGCGGACAGGGGAGGGGAGCTATGGCTACACCTTC	CASIRPRTGEGSYGYTF
NA	NA	TRBJ2-2	TRBV7-2	15	TGTGCCAGCAGCTTCCGACTGCCCAACACCGGGGAGCTGTTTTTT	CASSFRLPNTGELFF
NA	NA	TRBJ2-7	TRBV7-9	14	TGTGCCAGCAGCCACAGGGACTTCTCCTACGAGCAGTACTTC	CASSHRDFSYEQYF
few	TRBD1	TRBJ2-1	TRBV12-3/TRBV12-4	14	TGTGCCAGCAGCCCGGACAGGGGGGTCAATGAGCAGTTCTTC	CASSPDRGVNEQFF
NA	NA	TRBJ2-1	TRBV10-3	11	TGTGCCATCAGTGTCTATAATGAGCAGTTCTTC	CAISVYNEQFF
few	NA	TRBJ2-1	TRBV6-2/TRBV6-3	14	TGTGCCAGCAGTTACAGGGGTTCACACAATGAGCAGTTCTTC	CASSYRGSHNEQFF
few	TRBD2	TRBJ2-7	TRBV7-2	18	TGTGCCAGCAGCTTAAAATCCCCCCTAACTAGCGGGAGATACGAGCAGTACTTC	CASSLKSPLTSGRYEQYF
NA	TRBD2	TRBJ2-7	TRBV27	15	TGTGCCAGCAGTTTAGTTACTAGCGGGAGCCACGAGCAGTACTTC	CASSLVTSGSHEQYF
NA	TRBD2	TRBJ2-7	TRBV7-2	16	TGTGCCAGCAGCTTAGGGGAGGGCCTCGGCCGCTACGAGCAGTACTTC	CASSLGEGLGRYEQYF
few	NA	TRBJ1-2	TRBV14	13	TGTGCCAGCAGCCAGCCCCGGCTGGATGGCTACACCTTC	CASSQPRLDGYTF
NA	NA	TRBJ2-1	TRBV7-8	15	TGTGCCAGCACCCACCTGGGGGACCTCTACAATGAGCAGTTCTTC	CASTHLGDLYNEQFF
NA	TRBD2	TRBJ2-3	TRBV27	15	TGTGCCCGCCGTTCCACAGCGGGAGGGCCAGATACGCAGTATTTT	CARRSTAGGPDTQYF
many	NA	TRBJ1-5	TRBV12-5	12	TGTGCTAGTGCCTTAGGAGGTTTGCCCCAGCATTTT	CASALGGLPQHF
few	NA	TRBJ2-7	TRBV7-8	15	TGTGCCAGCAGCCCGCGCCGCCTGGGGGACTACGAGCAGTACTTC	CASSPRRLGDYEQYF
NA	NA	TRBJ2-1	TRBV20-1	11	TGCAGTGGTGTGTTCTACAATGAGCAGTTCTTC	CSGVFYNEQFF
NA	NA	TRBJ2-5	TRBV7-6	16	TGTGCCAGCAGCTTACTTCAGGGGGGTTCGAAAGAGACCCAGTACTTC	CASSLLQGGSKETQYF
few	NA	TRBJ1-5	TRBV7-2	14	TGTGCCAGCAGCTTGGCCAGGGCGGGACAGCCCCAGCATTTT	CASSLARAGQPQHF
few	NA	TRBJ2-1	TRBV16	13	TGTGCCAGCAGCCAATTGGGCATCCATGAGCAGTTCTTC	CASSQLGIHEQFF
few	TRBD1	TRBJ2-3	TRBV7-8	19	TGTGCCAGCAGCTTGGGATATCGGACAGGGGAGGAAAGCACAGATACGCAGTATTTT	CASSLGYRTGEESTDTQYF
NA	NA	TRBJ1-6	TRBV4-3	13	TGCGCCAGCAGCCAGGGAGTGAATTCACCCCTCCACTTT	CASSQGVNSPLHF
NA	NA	TRBJ1-1	TRBV7-9	14	TGTGCCAGCATCCCAAAACAAGAAGGCACTGAAGCTTTCTTT	CASIPKQEGTEAFF
NA	NA	TRBJ1-4	TRBV19	15	TGTGCCAGTAGTACTGAGGGAACGGCTAATGAAAAACTGTTTTTT	CASSTEGTANEKLFF
NA	NA	TRBJ2-1	TRBV7-7	17	TGTGCCAGCAGCTTAGCCCTTCGAGGGGGGCCTAACAATGAGCAGTTCTTC	CASSLALRGGPNNEQFF